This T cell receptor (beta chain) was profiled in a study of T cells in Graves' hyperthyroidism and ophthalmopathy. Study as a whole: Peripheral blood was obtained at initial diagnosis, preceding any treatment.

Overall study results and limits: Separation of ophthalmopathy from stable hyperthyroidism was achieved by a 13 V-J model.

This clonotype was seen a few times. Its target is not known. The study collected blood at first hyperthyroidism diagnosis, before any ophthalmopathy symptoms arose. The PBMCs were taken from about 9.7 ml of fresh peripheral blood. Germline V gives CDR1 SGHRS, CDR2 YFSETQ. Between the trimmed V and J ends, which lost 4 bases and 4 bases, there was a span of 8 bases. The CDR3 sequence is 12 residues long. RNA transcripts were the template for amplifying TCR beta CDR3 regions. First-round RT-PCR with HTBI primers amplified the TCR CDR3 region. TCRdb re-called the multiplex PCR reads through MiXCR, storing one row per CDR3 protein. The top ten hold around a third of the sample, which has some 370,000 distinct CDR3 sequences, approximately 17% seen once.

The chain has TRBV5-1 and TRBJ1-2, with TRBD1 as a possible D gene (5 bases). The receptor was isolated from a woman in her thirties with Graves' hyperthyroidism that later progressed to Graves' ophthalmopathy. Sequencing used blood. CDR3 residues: CASSAGTYGYTF. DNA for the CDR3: TGCGCCAGCAGCGCGGGGACCTATGGCTACACCTTC.